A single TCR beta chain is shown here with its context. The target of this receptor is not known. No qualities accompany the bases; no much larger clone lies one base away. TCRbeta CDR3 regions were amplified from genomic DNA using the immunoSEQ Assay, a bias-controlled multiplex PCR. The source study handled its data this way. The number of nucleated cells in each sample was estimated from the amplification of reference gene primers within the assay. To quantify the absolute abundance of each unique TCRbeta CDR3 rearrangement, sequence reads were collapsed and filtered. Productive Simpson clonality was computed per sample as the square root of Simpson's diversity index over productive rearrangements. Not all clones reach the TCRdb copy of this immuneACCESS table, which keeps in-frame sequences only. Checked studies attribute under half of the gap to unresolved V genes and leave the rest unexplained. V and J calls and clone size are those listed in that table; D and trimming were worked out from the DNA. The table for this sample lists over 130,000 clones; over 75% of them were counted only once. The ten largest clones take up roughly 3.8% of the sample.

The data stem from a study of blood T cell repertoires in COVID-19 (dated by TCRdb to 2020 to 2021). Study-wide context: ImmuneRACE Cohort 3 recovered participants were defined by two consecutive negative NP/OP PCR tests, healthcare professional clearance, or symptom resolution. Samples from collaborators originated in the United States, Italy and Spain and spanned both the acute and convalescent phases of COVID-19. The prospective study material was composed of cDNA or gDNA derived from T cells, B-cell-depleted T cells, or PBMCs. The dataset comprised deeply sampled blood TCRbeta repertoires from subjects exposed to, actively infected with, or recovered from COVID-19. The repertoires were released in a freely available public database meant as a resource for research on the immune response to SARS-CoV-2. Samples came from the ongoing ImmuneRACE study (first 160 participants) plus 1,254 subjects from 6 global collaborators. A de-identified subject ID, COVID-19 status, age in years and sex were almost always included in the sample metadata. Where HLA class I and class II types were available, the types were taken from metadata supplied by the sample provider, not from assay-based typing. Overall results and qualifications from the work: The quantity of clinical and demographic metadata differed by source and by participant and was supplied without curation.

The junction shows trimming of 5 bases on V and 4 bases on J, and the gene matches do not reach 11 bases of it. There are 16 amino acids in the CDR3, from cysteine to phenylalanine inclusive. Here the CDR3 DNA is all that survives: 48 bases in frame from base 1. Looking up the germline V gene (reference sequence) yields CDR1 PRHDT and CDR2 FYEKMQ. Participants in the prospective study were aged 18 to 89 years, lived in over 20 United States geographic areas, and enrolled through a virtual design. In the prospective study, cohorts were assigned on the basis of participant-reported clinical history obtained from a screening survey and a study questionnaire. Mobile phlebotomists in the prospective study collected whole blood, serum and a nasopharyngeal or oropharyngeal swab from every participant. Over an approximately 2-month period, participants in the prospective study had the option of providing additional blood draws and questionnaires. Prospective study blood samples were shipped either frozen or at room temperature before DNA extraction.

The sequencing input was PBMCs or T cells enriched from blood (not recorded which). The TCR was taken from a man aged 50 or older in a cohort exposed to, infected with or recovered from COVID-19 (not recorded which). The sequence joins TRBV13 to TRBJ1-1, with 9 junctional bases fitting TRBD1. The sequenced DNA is TGTGCCAGCAGCCCCGGGACAGGGTTCACGGGCACTGAAGCTTTCTTT. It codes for CASSPGTGFTGTEAFF.